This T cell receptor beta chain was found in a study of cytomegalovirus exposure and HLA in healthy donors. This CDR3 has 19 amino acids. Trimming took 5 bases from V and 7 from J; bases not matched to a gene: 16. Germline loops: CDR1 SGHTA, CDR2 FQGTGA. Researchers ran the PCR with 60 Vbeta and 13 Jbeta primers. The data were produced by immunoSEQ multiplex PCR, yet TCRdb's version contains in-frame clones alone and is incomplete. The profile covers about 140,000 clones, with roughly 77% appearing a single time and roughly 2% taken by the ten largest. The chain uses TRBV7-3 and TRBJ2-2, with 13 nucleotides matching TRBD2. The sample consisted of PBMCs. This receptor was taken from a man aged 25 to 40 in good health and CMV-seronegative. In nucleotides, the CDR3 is TGTGCCAGCAGCCCTACCCGAGGACTAGCGGGAGTCACCGACGGGGAGCTGTTTTTT. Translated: CASSPTRGLAGVTDGELFF.